The clone carrying this TCR beta chain occurred once. The J segment lost 5 bases and the V segment lost 4 bases, leaving 13 bases of the junction unmatched. The CDR3 has 17 amino acids. Germline CDR1 is LNHDA and CDR2 is SQIVND (reference sequence). The sample is drawn from a study of technical replicates of blood from a few donors. The table came from immunoSEQ multiplex PCR; TCRdb's copy has only in-frame clones and leaves some out. The repertoire holds about 68,000 clones, with roughly 97% as singletons. The chain uses TRBV19 and TRBJ2-2; TRBD2 agrees at 7 bases. Sequences were obtained from T cells isolated from PBMCs. This TCR was recovered from a human donor in good health. This CDR3 reads CASSSIFMGGWTGELFF. The CDR3, as DNA: TGTGCCAGTAGTAGTATTTTCATGGGGGGGTGGACCGGGGAGCTGTTTTTT.